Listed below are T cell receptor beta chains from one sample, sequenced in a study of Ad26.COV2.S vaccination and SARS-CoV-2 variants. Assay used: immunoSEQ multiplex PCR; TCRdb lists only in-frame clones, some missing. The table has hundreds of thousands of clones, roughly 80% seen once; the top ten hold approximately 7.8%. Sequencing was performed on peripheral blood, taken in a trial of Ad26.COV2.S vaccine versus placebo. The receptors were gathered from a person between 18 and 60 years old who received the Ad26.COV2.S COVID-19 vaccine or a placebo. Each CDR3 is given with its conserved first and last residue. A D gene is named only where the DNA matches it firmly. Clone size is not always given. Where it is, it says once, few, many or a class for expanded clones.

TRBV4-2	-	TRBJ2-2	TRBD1	TGTGCCAGCAGCCAGATTCCACAGGGGGCAAGGGCCGGGGAGCTGTTTTTT	CASSQIPQGARAGELFF
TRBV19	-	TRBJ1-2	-	TGTGCCATTAATCGAGGGGTGGATGGCTACACCTTC	CAINRGVDGYTF
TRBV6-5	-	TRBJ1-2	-	TGTGCCAGCAGTTACTCGTCCGGGGCGGGCTACACCTTC	CASSYSSGAGYTF
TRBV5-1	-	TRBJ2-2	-	TGCGCCAGCAGCCTCCCCAGGGCCCGGGACACCGGGGAGCTGTTTTTT	CASSLPRARDTGELFF
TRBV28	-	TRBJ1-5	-	TGTGCCAGCAGGGTGAGCAATCAGCCCCAGCATTTT	CASRVSNQPQHF
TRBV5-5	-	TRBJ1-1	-	TGTGCCAGCAGCTTGTTGGGCGGCACTGAAGCTTTCTTT	CASSLLGGTEAFF
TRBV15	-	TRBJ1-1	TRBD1	TGTGCCACGAGGTTCGGACAGGGCCTATTGAACACTGAAGCTTTCTTT	CATRFGQGLLNTEAFF
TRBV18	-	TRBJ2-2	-	TGTGCCAGCTCACCAGGGCTCCTTAACACCGGGGAGCTGTTTTTT	CASSPGLLNTGELFF
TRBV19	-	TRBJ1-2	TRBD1	TGTGCCAGTTCTGGGGGGACAGGGCGAGGCTACACCTTC	CASSGGTGRGYTF
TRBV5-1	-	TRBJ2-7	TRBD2	TGCGCCAGCAGCTTCCTAAGGACTAGCAGATACGAGCAGTACTTC	CASSFLRTSRYEQYF
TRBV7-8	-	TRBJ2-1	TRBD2	TGTGCCAGCAGCTTAAACAGCGGGGATAACAATGAGCAGTTCTTC	CASSLNSGDNNEQFF
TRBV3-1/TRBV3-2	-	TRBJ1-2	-	TGTGCCAGCAGCAAAGAAACACGCTTTCCTACCTTC	CASSKETRFPTF
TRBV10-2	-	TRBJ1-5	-	TGCGCCAGCTCCCCGGTGGCGTTGTTCAGACAGCCCCAGCATTTT	CASSPVALFRQPQHF
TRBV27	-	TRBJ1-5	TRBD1	TGTGCCAGCAGCGGCCCGGACAGGGTCGGGCAGCCCCAGCATTTT	CASSGPDRVGQPQHF
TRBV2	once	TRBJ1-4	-	TGTGCCACCTTCCGCCCGGGGACAACTAATGAAAAACTGTTTTTT	CATFRPGTTNEKLFF
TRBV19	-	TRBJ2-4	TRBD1	TGTGCCAGTAGTTCTACTCTAAGACAGGGCATTCAGTACTTC	CASSSTLRQGIQYF
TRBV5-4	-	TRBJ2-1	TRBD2	TGTGCCAGCAGCAAGAGCGGGGGGGGTTACAATGAGCAGTTCTTC	CASSKSGGGYNEQFF